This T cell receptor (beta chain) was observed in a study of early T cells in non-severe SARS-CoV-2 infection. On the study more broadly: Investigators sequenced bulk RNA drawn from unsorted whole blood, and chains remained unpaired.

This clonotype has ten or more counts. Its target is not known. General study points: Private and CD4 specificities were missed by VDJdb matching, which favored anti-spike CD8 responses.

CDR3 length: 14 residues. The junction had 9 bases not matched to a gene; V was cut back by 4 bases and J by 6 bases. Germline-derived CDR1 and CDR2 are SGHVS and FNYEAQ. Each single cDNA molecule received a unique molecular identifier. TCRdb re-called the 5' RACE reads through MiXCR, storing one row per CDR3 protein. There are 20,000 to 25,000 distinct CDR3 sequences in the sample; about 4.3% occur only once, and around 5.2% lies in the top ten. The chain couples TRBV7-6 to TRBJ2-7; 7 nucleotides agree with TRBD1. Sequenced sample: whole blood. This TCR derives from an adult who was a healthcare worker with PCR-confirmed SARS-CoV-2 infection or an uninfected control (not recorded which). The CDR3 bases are TGTGCCAGCAGCTCCTCCCCTGGGGACAGCGAGCAGTACTTC. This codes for CASSSSPGDSEQYF.